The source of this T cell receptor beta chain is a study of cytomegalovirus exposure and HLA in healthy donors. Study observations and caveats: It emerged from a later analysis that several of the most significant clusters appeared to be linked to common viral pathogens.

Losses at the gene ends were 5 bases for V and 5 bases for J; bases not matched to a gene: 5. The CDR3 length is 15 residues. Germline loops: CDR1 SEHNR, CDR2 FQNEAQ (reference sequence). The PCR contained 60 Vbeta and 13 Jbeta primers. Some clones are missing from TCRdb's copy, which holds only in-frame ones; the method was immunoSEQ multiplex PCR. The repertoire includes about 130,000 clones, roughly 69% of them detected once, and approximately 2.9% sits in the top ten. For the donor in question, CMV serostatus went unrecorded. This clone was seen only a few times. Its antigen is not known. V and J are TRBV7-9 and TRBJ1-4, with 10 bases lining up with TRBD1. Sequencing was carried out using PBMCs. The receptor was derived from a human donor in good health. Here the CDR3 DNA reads TGTGCCAGCAGCCAATGGGGACAGGGGAATGAAAAACTGTTTTTT. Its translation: CASSQWGQGNEKLFF.